The 13 T cell receptor beta chains below all came from one sample that was sequenced in a study of cytomegalovirus exposure and HLA in healthy donors. Researchers ran the PCR with 60 Vbeta and 13 Jbeta primers. TCRdb keeps only in-frame clones here, not all; method: immunoSEQ multiplex PCR. Seen here are 150,000 to 200,000 clones, more than 65% observed once, and the top ten hold roughly 1.2%. The sequenced sample was PBMCs. The receptors here all came from a woman in her forties or fifties in good health and CMV-seronegative.

In this sample, this clone turned up a few times. The chain joins TRBV9 to TRBJ1-1, with D possibly matching TRBD1 (5 bases). Germline V gene sequence: CDR1 SGDLS, CDR2 YYNGEE. Trimming removed 1 base from V and 1 base from J, with 8 bases in between. This CDR3 region has 14 residues. CDR3: CASSVLTENTEAFF. The CDR3 DNA reads as TGTGCCAGCAGCGTATTGACAGAGAACACTGAAGCTTTCTTT.

The chain has TRBV15 and TRBJ2-7, with D tentatively TRBD1 (5 bases). Trimming stripped 8 bases from V and 0 bases from J, with 14 bases between. Per the germline V gene, CDR1 is LNHNV and CDR2 is YYDKDF (reference sequence). The CDR3 loop spans 14 amino acids. The CDR3 spells CATRKDRSSYEQYF. Here the CDR3 DNA reads TGTGCCACCCGTAAAGACAGAAGCTCCTACGAGCAGTACTTC.

The CDR3 DNA sequence: TGTGCCAGCAGTGGCTCAACCTACGAGCAGTACTTC. Translation gives CASSGSTYEQYF. The V call is TRBV6-5, the J call TRBJ2-7; D remains ambiguous. The ends were cut back, 5 bases at V and 2 bases at J, with 7 bases in the middle. The CDR3 totals 12 residues. The V gene's germline CDR1 is MNHEY and CDR2 SVGAGI.

The chain employs TRBV18 and TRBJ1-1; D may be TRBD1 (6 bases). Looked up from germline, CDR1 is KGHSH and CDR2 is LQKENI. With 3 bases removed from V and 6 bases from J, the gap between germline ends came to 20 bases. The CDR3 loop spans 16 amino acids. CDR3 DNA: TGTGCCAGCTCACCGAGGTCGGGACAAGTCCGTCCTGAAGCTTTCTTT. This translates into CASSPRSGQVRPEAFF.

The chain combines TRBV4-3 with TRBJ2-7, with D perhaps TRBD2 (5 bases). This CDR3 has 16 amino acids. The germline CDR1 and CDR2 sequences are LGHNA and YSLEER. V gave up 4 bases and J gave up 6 bases, with 22 bases separating them. The chain's CDR3 is CASSLYLGSAISEQYF. In DNA, the CDR3 is TGCGCCAGCAGCCTCTACCTGGGGAGCGCCATCTCCGAGCAGTACTTC.

The J gene is TRBJ2-1, the V gene TRBV18; 8 nucleotides match TRBD1. V shed 4 bases and J 5 bases; nucleotides not matched to a gene: 4. Germline V gene sequence: CDR1 KGHSH, CDR2 LQKENI. The CDR3 covers 14 residues. For the CDR3, the DNA is TGTGCCAGCTCACAACAGACAGGGGACAATGAGCAGTTCTTC. Translation gives CASSQQTGDNEQFF.

The chain links TRBV7-8 to TRBJ2-7, with 7 bases matching TRBD1. The V and J ends lost 5 bases and 4 bases, in that order; junction bases with no gene match: 11. In germline, CDR1 is SGHVS, CDR2 FQNEAQ. CDR3 length: 15 amino acids. The DNA of the CDR3 is TGTGCCAGCAGCCCAGTAATCGGGACAGTATACGAGCAGTACTTC. This translates into CASSPVIGTVYEQYF.

The gene calls are TRBV6-5 and TRBJ2-7, with a tentative D call TRBD2 (6 bases). The CDR3 extends over 14 amino acids. The V gene lost 10 bases and the J gene lost 4 bases, with 20 bases spanning the gap. Germline CDR1 reads MNHEY; CDR2 reads SVGAGI. The DNA of the CDR3 is TGTGCCACCAAAACCGGGACTTTAACTTACGAGCAGTACTTC. As protein: CATKTGTLTYEQYF.

This chain joins TRBV7-9 and TRBJ2-7, with D tentatively TRBD1 (6 bases). V shed 11 bases and J shed 1 base, with 15 bases lying between them. This CDR3 contains 13 residues. Germline V gives CDR1 SEHNR, CDR2 FQNEAQ (reference sequence). As DNA, the CDR3 is TGTGCCTTCCCGACAGGACCATCCTACGAGCAGTACTTC. Its translation is CAFPTGPSYEQYF.

V gene TRBV6-5 combines with J gene TRBJ2-1, with D possibly being TRBD2 (6 bases). The CDR3 covers 15 residues. Germline CDR1 is MNHEY and CDR2 is SVGAGI. Trimming removed 2 bases at V and 0 bases at J, with 8 bases between. In DNA, the CDR3 is TGTGCCAGCAGTTACGGGACTTACTCCTACAATGAGCAGTTCTTC. This codes for CASSYGTYSYNEQFF.

V and J are TRBV10-3 and TRBJ2-1; D is ambiguous. Trimming removed 3 bases from V and 4 bases from J, with 4 bases in between. This CDR3 comprises 12 residues. Germline CDR1 ENHRY, CDR2 SYGVKD. CDR3 sequence (DNA): TGTGCCATCAGTGATCCGTACAATGAGCAGTTCTTC. Amino acids: CAISDPYNEQFF.

This chain links TRBV28 with TRBJ1-3; 8 bases fit TRBD1. The germline V gene encodes CDR1 MDHEN and CDR2 SYDVKM. V shed 7 bases and J 6 bases; nucleotides not matched to a gene: 8. This CDR3 region has 14 residues. The CDR3 DNA sequence: TGTGCCAGCATTTCCGGACAGGGCCAAAACACCATATATTTT. Amino acid sequence: CASISGQGQNTIYF.

This clone occurred once. The rearrangement joins TRBV10-3 to TRBJ2-3; TRBD2 agrees at 10 bases. Germline loops: CDR1 ENHRY, CDR2 SYGVKD. V was pared by 8 bases and J by 2 bases, with 4 bases of the junction left unmatched. The CDR3 spans 14 residues. The CDR3 nucleotides read TGTGCCATCCGAAGCGGGGGGGACACAGATACGCAGTATTTT. It is translated as CAIRSGGDTDTQYF.